This T cell receptor (beta chain) was sequenced during a study of T-cell reconstitution after alpha-beta-depleted transplantation in children. It was with unique molecular identifiers that the TCRbeta library was prepared. TCRdb redid the calling of the PCR reads with MiXCR, one entry per CDR3 protein. The sample consists of roughly 200,000 distinct CDR3 sequences, 8% to 10% of them appearing once. The receptor was isolated from a human donor who donated a stem cell graft to a child with acute lymphoblastic leukemia. The sample in question was PBMCs from the stem cell graft donor, obtained from the stem cell graft.

The CDR3 DNA follows: TGTGCCAGCAGCTTGGACAGGGGCTTGCATGGCTACACCTTC. Its protein is CASSLDRGLHGYTF. This sequence joins TRBV13 and TRBJ1-2; 9 bases are shared with TRBD1. V trimming: 3 bases; J trimming: 6 bases; junction bases outside the gene matches: 5. The CDR3 has 14 amino acids. Germline V gives CDR1 PRHDT, CDR2 FYEKMQ (reference sequence).